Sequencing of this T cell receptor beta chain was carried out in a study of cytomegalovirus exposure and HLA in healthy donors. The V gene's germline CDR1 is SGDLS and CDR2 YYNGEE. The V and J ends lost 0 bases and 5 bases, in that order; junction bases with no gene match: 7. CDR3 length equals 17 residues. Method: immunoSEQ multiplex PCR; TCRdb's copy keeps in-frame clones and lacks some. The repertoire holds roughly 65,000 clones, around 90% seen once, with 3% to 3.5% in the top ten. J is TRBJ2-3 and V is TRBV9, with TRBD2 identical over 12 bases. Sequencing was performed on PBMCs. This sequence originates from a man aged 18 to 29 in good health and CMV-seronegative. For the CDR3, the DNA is TGTGCCAGCAGCGTAGCACCCCTAGCGGGAGGGATAGATACGCAGTATTTT. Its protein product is CASSVAPLAGGIDTQYF.